This T cell receptor (beta chain) was profiled in a study of tissue T cells after allogeneic stem cell transplantation (dated by TCRdb to the early 2020s). The study in broad terms: The study profiled TCR beta repertoires in many tissues obtained from research autopsies of patients with and without GVHD, and also in mouse models of GVHD. The human arm was conducted as a prospective observational study, and neither blinding nor randomization was performed. Results and caveats for the whole study, not just this receptor: Only a few T cell clones appeared in more than one patient, yet motif-based clustering showed tissue-specific repertoire signatures that were shared between patients. The patient cohort was small and clinically heterogeneous, and sampling depth was acknowledged as a limitation. The study did not establish which tissue TCRs were alloreactive or antigen-specific, and some clones may have been host cells that persisted. Within patients, how anatomically similar tissues were was a major factor shaping TCR repertoire composition, regardless of disease or transplant status. In both patients and mice, T cells from blood and spleen covered only a limited part of the TCR repertoire found in tissues.

About this clone itself: Its antigen specificity is not known. This is a mouse receptor, so gene names and germline sequences are those of the mouse. The read terminates 1 residue before the CDR3 end, so the remaining end is supplied by the germline J gene.

The library relied on the immunoSEQ multiplex PCR assay. Adaptive Biotechnologies performed the TCRbeta CDR3 sequencing at survey depth and reported CDR3 sequences, V/J genes, productive frequency and template counts. TCR beta CDR3 regions were amplified from genomic DNA rather than RNA. As for the original processing: Jensen-Shannon divergence was used to quantify pairwise repertoire overlap between tissues, with a value of 1 indicating complete divergence and a value of 0 indicating identical repertoires. Tissues were grouped by single-linkage agglomerative hierarchical clustering of pairwise JSD values, and the clustering results were shown as dendrograms. GLIPH2 was run on all patient samples with simulation_depth 1000, kmer_min_depth 3, cdr3_length_cutoff 8, keeping groups with more than two unique CDR3s. A standardized tissue-overlap score was generated by extrapolating Jaccard GLIPH-group overlap across patients to a standard repertoire size of 1000 clones. Associations of diversity with clinical or experimental variables used linear mixed-effect models with tissue fixed effects and individual random effects. Imported from immuneACCESS, the table was reduced by TCRdb to in-frame sequences with V and J called. These copies leave out some clones; in studies compared against another copy, an unresolved V gene accounts for under half, and the cause of the remainder is not known. V, J and clone size derive from that table, while D and trimming were established from the DNA sequence. A total of about 4,500 clones appear in this sample, under 60% of them only once. The biggest ten clones account for approximately 15% of the sample.

At the junction V is shortened by 4 bases and J by 7 bases; bases outside the gene matches: 5. The CDR1 and CDR2 encoded by the germline V gene (reference sequence) are SNHLY and FYNGKV. The CDR3 covers 14 residues, taking in both the cysteine and the phenylalanine. The 39 bases shown cover part of the CDR3, and their frame starts at base 1. The sample's time point label, in plain terms: mouse harvest day 14 after allogeneic transplant. Mouse grafts combined 10^7 T-cell-depleted bone marrow cells with 10^6 splenic CD5+ T cells, given via tail vein injection. To model GVHD in mice, a major MHC-mismatch B6 (H2b) into BALB/c (H2d) model was used, and tissues were profiled at day 7 or 14. On day 7 or 14 post-transplant, mouse tissues and retro-orbital blood were harvested with separate sterile tools for each animal, and livers were flushed before harvest. Before genomic DNA isolation with the DNeasy Blood & Tissue Kit, mouse tissues were minced using razor blades in buffered saline.

Recombination linked TRBV3 to TRBJ2-1, with 9 junctional bases fitting TRBD1. The TCR originated in a female BALB/c mouse given C57BL/6 T cells with graft-versus-host disease after an allogeneic hematopoietic cell transplant. The sequencing input was gut tissue. The CDR3 DNA, read in part, is TGTGCCAGCAGCTCTCACAGGGGGCAGGCTGAGCAGTTC. This is translated as CASSSHRGQAEQF. The full CDR3 protein is CASSSHRGQAEQFF.